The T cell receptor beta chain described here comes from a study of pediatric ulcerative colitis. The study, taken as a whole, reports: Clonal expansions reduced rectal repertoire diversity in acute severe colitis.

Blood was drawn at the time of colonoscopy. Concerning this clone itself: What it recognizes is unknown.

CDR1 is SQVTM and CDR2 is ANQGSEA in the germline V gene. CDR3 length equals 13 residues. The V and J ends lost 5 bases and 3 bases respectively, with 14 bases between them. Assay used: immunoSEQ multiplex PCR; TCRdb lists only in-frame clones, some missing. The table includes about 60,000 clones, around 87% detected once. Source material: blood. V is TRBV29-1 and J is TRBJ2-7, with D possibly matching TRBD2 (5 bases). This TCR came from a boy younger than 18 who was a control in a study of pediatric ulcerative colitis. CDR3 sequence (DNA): TGCAGCGTTTCCTCCCCAGAGGGCTACGAGCAGTACTTC. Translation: CSVSSPEGYEQYF.